This is a list of T cell receptor beta chains from one sample in a study of T cells in Graves' hyperthyroidism and ophthalmopathy. TCRdb re-called the multiplex PCR reads with MiXCR, one entry per CDR3 protein. The sample carries 500,000 to 750,000 distinct CDR3 sequences, roughly 50% recorded once. Specimen: peripheral blood or thyroid tissue (not recorded which). These receptors came from a woman aged 18 to 35 with Graves' hyperthyroidism. Each CDR3 is given with its conserved first and last residue. Fields, in order: clone size, J gene, V gene, CDR3 protein. Where a row states a size, it is once, few, many or the class of an expanded clone; other rows omit it.

size: many
J: TRBJ1-5
V: TRBV10-3
CDR3: CATWTGVPEQPQHF

size: -
J: TRBJ2-5
V: TRBV10-3
CDR3: CAISAGGQGTQYF

size: -
J: TRBJ1-6
V: TRBV6-1
CDR3: CASTTQSSYNSPLHF

size: -
J: TRBJ2-6
V: TRBV25-1
CDR3: CASADSSCGANVLTF

size: -
J: TRBJ1-2
V: TRBV2
CDR3: CASSEWGRGRGYTF

size: -
J: TRBJ1-4
V: TRBV15
CDR3: CATSRGRDNEKLFF

size: many
J: TRBJ2-6
V: TRBV19
CDR3: CASSIGTGANVLTF

size: many
J: TRBJ1-1
V: TRBV14
CDR3: CASSQVPLNTEAFF

size: -
J: TRBJ2-5
V: TRBV2
CDR3: CASGDSLGETQYF

size: -
J: TRBJ2-7
V: TRBV25-1
CDR3: CASSQGLAGSYEQYF

size: -
J: TRBJ2-1
V: TRBV7-2
CDR3: CASSPLAERLYNEQFF

size: -
J: TRBJ1-6
V: TRBV20-1
CDR3: CSAREGGDSPLHF

size: -
J: -
V: TRBV12-3/TRBV12-4
CDR3: CASSSYRGLGNEQFF

size: -
J: TRBJ2-7
V: TRBV7-9
CDR3: CASSFSVSSGREQYF

size: once
J: TRBJ1-2
V: TRBV7-3
CDR3: CASSLTTDTNYGYTF

size: many
J: TRBJ1-5
V: TRBV20-1
CDR3: CSARYSGTGFVKPQHF

size: -
J: TRBJ2-5
V: TRBV10-3
CDR3: CAISESLGPGTTQYF

size: many
J: TRBJ2-7
V: TRBV20-1
CDR3: CSARDDSGRTYEQYF

size: many
J: TRBJ2-7
V: TRBV20-1
CDR3: CSALTGGSYEQYF

size: many
J: TRBJ1-1
V: TRBV27
CDR3: CASSLSGGEAFF

size: once
J: TRBJ2-5
V: TRBV29-1
CDR3: CSLRLAEETQYF

size: -
J: TRBJ1-2
V: TRBV18
CDR3: CASSPVVGGLDYGYTF

size: once
J: TRBJ2-6
V: TRBV5-4
CDR3: CASSKGTSGTFGANVLTF

size: -
J: TRBJ2-7
V: TRBV15
CDR3: CATSRDWTGTQSF

size: -
J: TRBJ1-2
V: TRBV6-5
CDR3: CASSAIAASWGYTF

size: -
J: TRBJ1-1
V: TRBV24-1
CDR3: CASSPPPTGYTEAFF

size: many
J: TRBJ2-7
V: TRBV11-2
CDR3: CASSPTSNYEQYF

size: -
J: TRBJ2-6
V: TRBV7-6
CDR3: CASSRGDEQYSGANVLTF

size: -
J: TRBJ2-7
V: TRBV7-9
CDR3: CASSSAPSGASYEQYF

size: few
J: TRBJ2-5
V: TRBV2
CDR3: CASNRDATQETQYF

size: -
J: TRBJ2-5
V: TRBV20-1
CDR3: CSARDRQTSQETQYF

size: once
J: TRBJ1-4
V: TRBV9
CDR3: CASSVPGPRNEKLFF

size: many
J: TRBJ2-2
V: TRBV5-1
CDR3: CASSFAGGFTGELFF

size: -
J: TRBJ2-5
V: TRBV7-2
CDR3: CATSRSGLAGETQYF

size: many
J: TRBJ2-5
V: TRBV28
CDR3: CASSPGILRLETQYF

size: -
J: TRBJ1-2
V: TRBV15
CDR3: CATSSEWGRGNDGYTF

size: -
J: TRBJ1-2
V: TRBV29-1
CDR3: CSVRQGNYGYTF

size: once
J: TRBJ1-4
V: TRBV20-1
CDR3: CSASSGARTSSNEKLFF

size: few
J: TRBJ2-7
V: TRBV19
CDR3: CASSIEAGSGNYEQYF

size: -
J: TRBJ1-3
V: TRBV7-3
CDR3: CASSLTGEGTNTIYF

size: -
J: TRBJ2-2
V: TRBV19
CDR3: CASSTRGRAKAGELFF

size: many
J: TRBJ2-3
V: TRBV20-1
CDR3: CSARGSGAITDTQYF